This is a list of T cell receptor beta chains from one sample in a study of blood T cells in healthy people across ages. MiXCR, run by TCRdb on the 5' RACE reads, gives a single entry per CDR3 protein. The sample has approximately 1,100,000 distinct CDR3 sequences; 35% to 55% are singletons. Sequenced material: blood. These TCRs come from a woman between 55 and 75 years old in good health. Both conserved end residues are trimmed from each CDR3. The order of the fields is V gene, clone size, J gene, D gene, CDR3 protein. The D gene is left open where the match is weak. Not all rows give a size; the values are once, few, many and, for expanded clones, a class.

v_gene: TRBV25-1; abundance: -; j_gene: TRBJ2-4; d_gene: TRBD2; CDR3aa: ASMGGTQNIQY
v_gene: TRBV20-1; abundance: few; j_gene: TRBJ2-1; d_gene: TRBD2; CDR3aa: SAIPLAGGDEQF
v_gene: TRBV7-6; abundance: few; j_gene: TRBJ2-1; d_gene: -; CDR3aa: ASSPRDSWLNEQF
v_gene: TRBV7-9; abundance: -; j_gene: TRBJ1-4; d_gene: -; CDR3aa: ASSSPGKLF
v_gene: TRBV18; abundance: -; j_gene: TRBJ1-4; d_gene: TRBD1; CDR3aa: ASSPEQGTNEKLF
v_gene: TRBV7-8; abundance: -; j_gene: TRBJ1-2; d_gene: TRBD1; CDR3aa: ASSSGTGIGYT
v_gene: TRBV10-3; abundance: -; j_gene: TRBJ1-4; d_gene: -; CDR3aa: AISGTVYNEKLF
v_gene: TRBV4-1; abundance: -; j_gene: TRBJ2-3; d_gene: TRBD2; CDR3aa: ASSRDPSGTNTDTQY
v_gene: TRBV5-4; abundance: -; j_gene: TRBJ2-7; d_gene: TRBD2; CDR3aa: ASSRGLAGGPDEQY
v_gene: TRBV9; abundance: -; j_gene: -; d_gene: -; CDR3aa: ASSVERTPFYNEQY
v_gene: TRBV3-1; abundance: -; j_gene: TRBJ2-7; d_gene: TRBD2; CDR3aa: ASSRDVTSGPSYEQY
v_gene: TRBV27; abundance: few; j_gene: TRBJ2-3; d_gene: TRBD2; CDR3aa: ASSLWALAGVDTQY
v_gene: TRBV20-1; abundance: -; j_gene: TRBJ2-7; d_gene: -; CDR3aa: SARGGRGDILSYEQY
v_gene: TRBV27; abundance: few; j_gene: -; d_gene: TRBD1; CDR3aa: ASSLWQGAGETQY
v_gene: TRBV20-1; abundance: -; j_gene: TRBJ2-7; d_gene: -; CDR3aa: SARTPGLPYEQY
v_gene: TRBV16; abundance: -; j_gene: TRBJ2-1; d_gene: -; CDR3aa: ASSQWNEPNGLNEQF
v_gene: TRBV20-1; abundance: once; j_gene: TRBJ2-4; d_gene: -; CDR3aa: CASLAGTGRREQY
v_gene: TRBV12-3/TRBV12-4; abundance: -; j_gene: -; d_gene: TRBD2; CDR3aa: ASSSTSGWDEQY